The count of the clone carrying this T cell receptor beta chain is one. The source of the sample is a study of blood T cell repertoires in COVID-19. Study-wide background: Samples came from the United States, Italy and Spain, spanning acute and convalescent COVID-19. The analysed material was cDNA or gDNA that came from T cells, B-cell-depleted T cells, or PBMCs.

Looked up from germline, CDR1 is MNHEY and CDR2 is SVGAGI. The CDR3 is made up of 11 amino acids. The V end lost 7 bases, the J end lost 9 bases, and 12 bases lay between the germline ends. As originally analysed: Reference gene primer amplification gave nucleated cell count estimates. Here immunoSEQ multiplex PCR was the method, and the copy in TCRdb shows in-frame clones only, minus some. From that table come the V and J calls and clone size; the DNA was used to work out D and trimming. This table holds 70,000 to 85,000 clones, roughly 88% found once. Specimen: peripheral blood. This receptor was obtained from a man aged 65 to 85 with active or convalescent COVID-19. The V and J genes are TRBV6-5 and TRBJ1-2; D uncertain. This CDR3 is CASTLTSRYTF. The CDR3, as DNA: TGTGCCAGCACCTTGACAAGTCGCTACACCTTC.